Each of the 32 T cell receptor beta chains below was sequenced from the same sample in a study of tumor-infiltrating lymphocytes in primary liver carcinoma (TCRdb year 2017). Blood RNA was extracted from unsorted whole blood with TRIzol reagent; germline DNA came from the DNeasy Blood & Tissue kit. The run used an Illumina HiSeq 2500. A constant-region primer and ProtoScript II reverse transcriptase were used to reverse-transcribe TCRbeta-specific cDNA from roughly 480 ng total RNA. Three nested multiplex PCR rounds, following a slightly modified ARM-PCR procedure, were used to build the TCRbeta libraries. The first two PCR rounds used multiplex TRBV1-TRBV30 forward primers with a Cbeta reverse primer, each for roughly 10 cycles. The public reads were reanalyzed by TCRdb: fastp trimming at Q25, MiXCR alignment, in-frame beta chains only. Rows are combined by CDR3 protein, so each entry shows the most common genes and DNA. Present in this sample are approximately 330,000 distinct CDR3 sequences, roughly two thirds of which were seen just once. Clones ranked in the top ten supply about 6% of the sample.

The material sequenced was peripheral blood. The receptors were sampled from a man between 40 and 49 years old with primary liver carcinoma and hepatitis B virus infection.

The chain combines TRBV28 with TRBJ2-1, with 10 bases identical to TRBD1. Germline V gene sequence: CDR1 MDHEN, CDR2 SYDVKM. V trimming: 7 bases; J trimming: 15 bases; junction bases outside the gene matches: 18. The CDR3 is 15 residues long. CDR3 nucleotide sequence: TGTGCCAGCATTAGGGGGGGACAGGGGACCAGAGGGGTGTTCTTC. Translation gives CASIRGGQGTRGVFF.

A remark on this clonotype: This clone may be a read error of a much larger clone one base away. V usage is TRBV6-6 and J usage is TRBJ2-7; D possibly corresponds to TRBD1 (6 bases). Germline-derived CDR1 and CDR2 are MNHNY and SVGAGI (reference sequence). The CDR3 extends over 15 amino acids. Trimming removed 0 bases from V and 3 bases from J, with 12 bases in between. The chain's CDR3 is CASSYSGDTLYEQYF. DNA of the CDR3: TGTGCCAGCAGTTACTCAGGGGACACCCTCTACGAGCAGTACTTC.

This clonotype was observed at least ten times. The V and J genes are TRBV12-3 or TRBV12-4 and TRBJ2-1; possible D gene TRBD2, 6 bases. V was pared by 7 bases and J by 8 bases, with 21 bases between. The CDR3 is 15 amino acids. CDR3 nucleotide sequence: TGTGCCAGCACCAGCCTCCAGCGGGCCTGGGATGAGCAGTTCTTC. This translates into CASTSLQRAWDEQFF.

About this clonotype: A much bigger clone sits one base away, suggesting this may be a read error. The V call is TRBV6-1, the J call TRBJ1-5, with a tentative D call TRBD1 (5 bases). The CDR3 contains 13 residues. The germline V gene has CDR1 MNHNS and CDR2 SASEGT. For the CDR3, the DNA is TGTGCCAGCAGCCGGGGGGGGGATCAGTCCCAGCATTTT. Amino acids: CASSRGGDQSQHF.

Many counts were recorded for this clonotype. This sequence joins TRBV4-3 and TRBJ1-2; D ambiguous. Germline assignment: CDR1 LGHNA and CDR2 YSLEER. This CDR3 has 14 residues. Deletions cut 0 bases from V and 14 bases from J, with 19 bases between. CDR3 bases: TGCGCCAGCAGCCAAGATAGCCCAGGCTCCCTCTTTACCTTC. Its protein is CASSQDSPGSLFTF.

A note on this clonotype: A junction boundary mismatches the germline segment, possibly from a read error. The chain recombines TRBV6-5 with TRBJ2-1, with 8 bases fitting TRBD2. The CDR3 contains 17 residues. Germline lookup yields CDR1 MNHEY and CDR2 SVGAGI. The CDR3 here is CASSSRLAGSRGNGQFF. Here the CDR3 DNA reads TGTGCCAGTAGTTCACGGCTAGCGGGCTCTAGGGGCAATGGGCAGTTCTTC.

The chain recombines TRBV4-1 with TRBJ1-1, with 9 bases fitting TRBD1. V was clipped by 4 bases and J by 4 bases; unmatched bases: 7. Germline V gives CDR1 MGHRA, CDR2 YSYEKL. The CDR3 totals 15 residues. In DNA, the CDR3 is TGCGCCAGCAGCCGAGACAGGGGGAGGTTCACTGAAGCTTTCTTT. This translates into CASSRDRGRFTEAFF.

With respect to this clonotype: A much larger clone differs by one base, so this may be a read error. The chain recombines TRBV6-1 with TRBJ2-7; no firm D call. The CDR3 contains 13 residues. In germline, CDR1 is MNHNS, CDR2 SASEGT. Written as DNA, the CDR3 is TGTGCCAGCAGAATGGACGGTTCCTACGAGCAGCACTTC. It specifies CASRMDGSYEQHF.

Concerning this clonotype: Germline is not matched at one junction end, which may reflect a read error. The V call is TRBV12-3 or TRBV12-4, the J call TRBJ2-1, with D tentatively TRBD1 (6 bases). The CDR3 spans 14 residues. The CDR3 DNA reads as TGTGCCAACAGTCTAGGACAGTGGCACAATGAGCAGTTCTTC. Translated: CANSLGQWHNEQFF.

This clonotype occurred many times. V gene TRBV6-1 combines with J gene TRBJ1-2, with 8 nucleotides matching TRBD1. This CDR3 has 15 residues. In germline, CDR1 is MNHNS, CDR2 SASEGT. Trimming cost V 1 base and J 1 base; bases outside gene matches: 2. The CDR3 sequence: CASSEGQGNNYGYTF. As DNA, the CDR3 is TGTGCCAGCAGTGAAGGACAGGGGAATAACTATGGCTACACCTTC.

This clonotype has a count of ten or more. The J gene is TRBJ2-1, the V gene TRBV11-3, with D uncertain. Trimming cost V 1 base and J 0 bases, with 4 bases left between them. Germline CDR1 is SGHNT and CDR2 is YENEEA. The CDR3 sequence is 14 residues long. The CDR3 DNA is TGTGCCAGCAGCTTAGGGAACTCCTACAATGAGCAGTTCTTC. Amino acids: CASSLGNSYNEQFF.

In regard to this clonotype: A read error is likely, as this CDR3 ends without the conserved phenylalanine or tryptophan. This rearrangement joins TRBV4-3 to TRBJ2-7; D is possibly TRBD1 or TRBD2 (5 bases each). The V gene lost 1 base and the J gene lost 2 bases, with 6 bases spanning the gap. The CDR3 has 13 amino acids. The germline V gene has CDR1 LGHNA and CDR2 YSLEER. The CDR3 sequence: CASSQGGTYEQYL. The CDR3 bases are TGCGCCAGCAGCCAAGGGGGGACCTACGAGCAGTACCTA.

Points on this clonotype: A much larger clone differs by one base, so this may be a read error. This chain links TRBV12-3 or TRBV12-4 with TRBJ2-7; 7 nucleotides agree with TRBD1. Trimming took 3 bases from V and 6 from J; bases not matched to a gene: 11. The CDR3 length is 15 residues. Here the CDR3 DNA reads TGTGCCAGCAGTTTGGTCACAGGGGTAGTGGGCGAGCAGTACTTC. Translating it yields CASSLVTGVVGEQYF.

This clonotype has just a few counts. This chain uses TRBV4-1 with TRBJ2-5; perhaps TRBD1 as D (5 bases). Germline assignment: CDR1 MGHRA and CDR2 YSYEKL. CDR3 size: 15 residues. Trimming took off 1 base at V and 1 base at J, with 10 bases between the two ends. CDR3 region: CASSQVGDLQETQYF. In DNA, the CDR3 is TGCGCCAGCAGCCAAGTAGGGGATCTCCAAGAGACCCAGTACTTC.

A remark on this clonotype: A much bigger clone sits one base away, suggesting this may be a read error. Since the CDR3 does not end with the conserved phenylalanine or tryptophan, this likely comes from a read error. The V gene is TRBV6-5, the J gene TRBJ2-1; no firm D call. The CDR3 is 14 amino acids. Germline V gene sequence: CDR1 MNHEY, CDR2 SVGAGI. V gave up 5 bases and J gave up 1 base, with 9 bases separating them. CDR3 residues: CASSLRGSYNEQFL. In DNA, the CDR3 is TGTGCCAGCAGTCTGAGAGGATCCTACAATGAGCAGTTCCTC.

For the CDR3, the DNA is TGTGCCAGCAGCGTAGAGTCTAGCGGGATGACTGAGCAGTACTTC. Translated: CASSVESSGMTEQYF. The chain employs TRBV9 and TRBJ2-7, with TRBD2 matching over 9 bases. Trimming removed 0 bases from V and 7 bases from J; junction bases left unmatched: 8. CDR1 and CDR2 from the germline V gene are SGDLS and YYNGEE. The CDR3 runs to 15 residues.

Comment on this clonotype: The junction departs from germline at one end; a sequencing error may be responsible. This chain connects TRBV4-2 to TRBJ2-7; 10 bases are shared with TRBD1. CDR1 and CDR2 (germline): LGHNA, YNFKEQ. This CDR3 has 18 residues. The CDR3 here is CAISQHRTGQGVKDEQHF. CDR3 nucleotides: TGTGCCATCAGCCAACACCGAACCGGACAGGGGGTTAAGGACGAGCAGCACTTC.

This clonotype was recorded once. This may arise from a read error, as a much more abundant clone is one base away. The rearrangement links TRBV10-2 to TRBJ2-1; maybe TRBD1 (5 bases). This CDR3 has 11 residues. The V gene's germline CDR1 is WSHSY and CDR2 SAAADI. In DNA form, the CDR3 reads TGCTCCAGCAGCCCCCAGGGTGAGCAGTTCTTC. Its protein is CSSSPQGEQFF.

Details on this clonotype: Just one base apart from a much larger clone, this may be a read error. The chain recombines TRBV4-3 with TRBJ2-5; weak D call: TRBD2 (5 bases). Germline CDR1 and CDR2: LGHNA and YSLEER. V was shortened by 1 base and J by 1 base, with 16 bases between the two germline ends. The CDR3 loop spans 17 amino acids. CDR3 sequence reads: CASSQAVSLALQETQYF. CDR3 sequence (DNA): TGCGCCAGCAGCCAAGCCGTAAGTCTAGCCCTCCAAGAGACCCAGTACTTC.

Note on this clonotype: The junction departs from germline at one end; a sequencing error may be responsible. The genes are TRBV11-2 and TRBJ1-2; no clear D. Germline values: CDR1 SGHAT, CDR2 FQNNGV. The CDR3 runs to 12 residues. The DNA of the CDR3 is TGTGCCAGCGGCTCGGAAGGTTCTGGCTACAACTTC. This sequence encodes CASGSEGSGYNF.

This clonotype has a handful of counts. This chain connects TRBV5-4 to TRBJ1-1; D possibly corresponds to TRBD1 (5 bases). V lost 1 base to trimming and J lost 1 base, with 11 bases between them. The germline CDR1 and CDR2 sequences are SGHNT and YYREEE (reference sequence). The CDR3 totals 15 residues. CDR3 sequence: CASSLSAGRNTEAFF. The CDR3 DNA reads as TGTGCCAGCAGCTTGTCGGCAGGGAGGAACACTGAAGCTTTCTTT.

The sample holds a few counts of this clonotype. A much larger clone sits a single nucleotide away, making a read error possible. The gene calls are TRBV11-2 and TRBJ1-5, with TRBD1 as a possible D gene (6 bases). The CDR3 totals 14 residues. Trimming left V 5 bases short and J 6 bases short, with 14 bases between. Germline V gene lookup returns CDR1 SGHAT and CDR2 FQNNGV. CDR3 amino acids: CASSLTGSSQPQHF. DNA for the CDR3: TGTGCCAGCAGCCTCACAGGGTCGAGTCAGCCCCAGCATTTT.

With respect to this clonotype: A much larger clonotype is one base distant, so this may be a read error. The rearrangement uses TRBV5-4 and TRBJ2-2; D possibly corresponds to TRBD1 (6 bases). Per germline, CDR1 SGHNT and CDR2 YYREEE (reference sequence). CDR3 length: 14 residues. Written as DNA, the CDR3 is TGTGCCAGCAGCCTACCAGGGGCCACCGGGGAGCTGTTATTT. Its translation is CASSLPGATGELLF.

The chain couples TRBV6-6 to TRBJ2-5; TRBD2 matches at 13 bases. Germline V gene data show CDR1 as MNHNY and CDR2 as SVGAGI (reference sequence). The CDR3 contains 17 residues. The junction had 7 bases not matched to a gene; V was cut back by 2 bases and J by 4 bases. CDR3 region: CASSYLGLAGATETQYF. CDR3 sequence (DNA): TGTGCCAGCAGTTACCTTGGACTAGCGGGAGCGACAGAGACCCAGTACTTC.

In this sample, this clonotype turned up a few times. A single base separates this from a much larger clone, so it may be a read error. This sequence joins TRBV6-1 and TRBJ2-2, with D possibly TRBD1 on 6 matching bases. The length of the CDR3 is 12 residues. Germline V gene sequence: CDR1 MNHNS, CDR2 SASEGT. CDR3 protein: CASDRNTGELVF. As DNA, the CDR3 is TGTGCCAGCGACAGGAACACCGGGGAGCTGGTTTTT.

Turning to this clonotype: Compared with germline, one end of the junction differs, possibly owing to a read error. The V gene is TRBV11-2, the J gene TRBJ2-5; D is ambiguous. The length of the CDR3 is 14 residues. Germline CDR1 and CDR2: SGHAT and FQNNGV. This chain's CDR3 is CVSSPDGGVETQYF. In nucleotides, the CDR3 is TGTGTCAGCAGCCCCGATGGCGGAGTGGAGACCCAGTACTTC.

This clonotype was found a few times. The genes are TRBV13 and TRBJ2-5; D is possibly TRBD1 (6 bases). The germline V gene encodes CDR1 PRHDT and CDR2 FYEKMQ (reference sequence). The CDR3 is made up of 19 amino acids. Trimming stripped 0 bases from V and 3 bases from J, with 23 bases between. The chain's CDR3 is CASSLGYSAQGSRKETQYF. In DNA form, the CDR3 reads TGTGCCAGCAGCTTAGGGTATTCCGCACAGGGATCTAGAAAAGAGACCCAGTACTTC.

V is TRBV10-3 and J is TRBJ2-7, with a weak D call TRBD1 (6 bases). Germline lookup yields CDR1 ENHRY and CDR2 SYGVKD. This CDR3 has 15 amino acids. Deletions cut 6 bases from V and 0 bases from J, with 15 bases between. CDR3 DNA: TGTGCCATCAGCCACAGGACAGAAAGCTCCTACGAGCAGTACTTC. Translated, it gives CAISHRTESSYEQYF.

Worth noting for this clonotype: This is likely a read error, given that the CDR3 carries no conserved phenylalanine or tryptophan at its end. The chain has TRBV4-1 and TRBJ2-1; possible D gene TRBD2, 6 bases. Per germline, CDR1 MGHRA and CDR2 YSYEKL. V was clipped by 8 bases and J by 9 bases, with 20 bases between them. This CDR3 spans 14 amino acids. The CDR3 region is CASGILATTPEQFL. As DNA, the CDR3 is TGCGCCAGCGGAATCCTAGCGACTACCCCTGAGCAGTTCCTC.

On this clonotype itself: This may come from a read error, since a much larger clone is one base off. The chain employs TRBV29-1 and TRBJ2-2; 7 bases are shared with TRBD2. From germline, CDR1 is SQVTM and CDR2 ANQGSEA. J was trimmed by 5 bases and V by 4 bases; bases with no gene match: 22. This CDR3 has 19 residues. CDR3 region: CSVGTSVWGRGLETGELFF. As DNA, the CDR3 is TGCAGCGTTGGTACCAGTGTATGGGGGAGGGGACTGGAAACCGGGGAGCTGTTTTTT.

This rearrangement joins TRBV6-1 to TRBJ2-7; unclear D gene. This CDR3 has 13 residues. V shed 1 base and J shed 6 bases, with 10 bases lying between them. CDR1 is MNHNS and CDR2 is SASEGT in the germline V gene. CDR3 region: CASSEVPRREQYF. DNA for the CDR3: TGTGCCAGCAGTGAAGTACCCCGTCGCGAGCAGTACTTC.

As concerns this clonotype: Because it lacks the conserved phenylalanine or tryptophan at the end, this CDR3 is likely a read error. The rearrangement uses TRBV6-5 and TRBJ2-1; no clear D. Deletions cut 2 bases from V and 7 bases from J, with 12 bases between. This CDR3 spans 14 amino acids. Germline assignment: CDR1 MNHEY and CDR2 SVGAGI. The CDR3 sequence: CASSYQRGENEQFL. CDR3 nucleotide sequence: TGTGCCAGCAGTTACCAGCGAGGCGAAAATGAGCAGTTCTTA.